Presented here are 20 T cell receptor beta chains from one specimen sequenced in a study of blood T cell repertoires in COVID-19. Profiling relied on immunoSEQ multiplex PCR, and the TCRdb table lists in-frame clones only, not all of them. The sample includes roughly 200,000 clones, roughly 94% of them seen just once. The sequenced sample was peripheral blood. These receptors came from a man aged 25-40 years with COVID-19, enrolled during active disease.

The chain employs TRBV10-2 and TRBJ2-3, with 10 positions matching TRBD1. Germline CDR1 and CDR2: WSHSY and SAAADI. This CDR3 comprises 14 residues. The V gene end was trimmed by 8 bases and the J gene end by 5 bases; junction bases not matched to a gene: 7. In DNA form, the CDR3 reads TGCGCCAGCGATCCGGGACAGGGGATAGATACGCAGTATTTT. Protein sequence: CASDPGQGIDTQYF.

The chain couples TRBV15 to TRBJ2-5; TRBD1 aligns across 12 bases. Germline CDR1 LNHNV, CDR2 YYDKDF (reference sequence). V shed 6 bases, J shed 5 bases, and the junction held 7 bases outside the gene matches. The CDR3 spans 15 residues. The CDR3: CATRRGTGGGETQYF. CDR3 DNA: TGTGCCACCAGAAGGGGGACAGGGGGCGGCGAGACCCAGTACTTC. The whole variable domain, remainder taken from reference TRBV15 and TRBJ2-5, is DAMVIQNPRYQVTQFGKPVTLSCSQTLNHNVMYWYQQKSSQAPKLLFHYYDKDFNNEADTPDNFQSRRPNTSFCFLDIRSPGLGDTAMYLCATRRGTGGGETQYFGPGTRLLVL.

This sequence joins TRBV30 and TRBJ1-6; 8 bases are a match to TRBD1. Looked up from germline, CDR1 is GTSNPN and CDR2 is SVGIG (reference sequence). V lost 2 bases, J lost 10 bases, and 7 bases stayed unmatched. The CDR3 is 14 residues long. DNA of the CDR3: TGTGCCTGGAGTACCCAGGGGGCTAGCTCACCCCTCCACTTT. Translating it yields CAWSTQGASSPLHF.

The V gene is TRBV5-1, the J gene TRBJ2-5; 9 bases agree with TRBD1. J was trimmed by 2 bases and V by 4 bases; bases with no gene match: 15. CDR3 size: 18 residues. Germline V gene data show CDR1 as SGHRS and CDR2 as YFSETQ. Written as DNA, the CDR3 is TGCGCCAGCAGCCCGTACCTCCCGACAGGGGGAAGGCAAGAGACCCAGTACTTC. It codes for CASSPYLPTGGRQETQYF. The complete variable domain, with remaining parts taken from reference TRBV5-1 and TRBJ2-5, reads KAGVTQTPRYLIKTRGQQVTLSCSPISGHRSVSWYQQTPGQGLQFLFEYFSETQRNKGNFPGRFSGRQFSNSRSEMNVSTLELGDSALYLCASSPYLPTGGRQETQYFGPGTRLLVL.

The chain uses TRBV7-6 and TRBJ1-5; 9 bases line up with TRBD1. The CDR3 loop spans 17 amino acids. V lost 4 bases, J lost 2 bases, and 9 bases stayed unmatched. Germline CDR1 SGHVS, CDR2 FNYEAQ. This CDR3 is CASSSKPRDRGNQPQHF. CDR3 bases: TGTGCCAGCAGCTCGAAACCTAGGGACAGGGGCAATCAGCCCCAGCATTTT.

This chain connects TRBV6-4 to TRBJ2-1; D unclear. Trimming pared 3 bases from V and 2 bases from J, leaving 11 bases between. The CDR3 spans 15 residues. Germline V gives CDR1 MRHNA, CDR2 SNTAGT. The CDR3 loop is CASSELAGPYNEQFF. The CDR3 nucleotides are TGTGCCAGCAGTGAATTGGCAGGCCCCTACAATGAGCAGTTCTTC.

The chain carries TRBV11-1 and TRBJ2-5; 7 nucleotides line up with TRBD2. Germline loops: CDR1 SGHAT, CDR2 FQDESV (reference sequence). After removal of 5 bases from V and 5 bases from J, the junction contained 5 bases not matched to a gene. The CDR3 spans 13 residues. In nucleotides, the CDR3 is TGTGCCAGCAGCCCCGGGACTATGGAGACCCAGTACTTC. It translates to CASSPGTMETQYF.

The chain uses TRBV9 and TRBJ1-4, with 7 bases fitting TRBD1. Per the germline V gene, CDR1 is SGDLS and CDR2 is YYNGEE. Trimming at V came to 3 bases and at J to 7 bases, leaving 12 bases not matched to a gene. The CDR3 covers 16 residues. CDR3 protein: CASSAQTGLSSEKLFF. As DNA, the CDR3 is TGTGCCAGCAGCGCACAGACAGGGCTCTCTAGTGAAAAACTGTTTTTT.

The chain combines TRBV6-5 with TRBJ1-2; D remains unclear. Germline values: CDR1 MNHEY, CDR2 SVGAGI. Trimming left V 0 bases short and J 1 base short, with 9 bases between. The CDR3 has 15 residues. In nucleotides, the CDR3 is TGTGCCAGCAGTTACTCTTCCCCCGGTAACTATGGCTACACCTTC. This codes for CASSYSSPGNYGYTF.

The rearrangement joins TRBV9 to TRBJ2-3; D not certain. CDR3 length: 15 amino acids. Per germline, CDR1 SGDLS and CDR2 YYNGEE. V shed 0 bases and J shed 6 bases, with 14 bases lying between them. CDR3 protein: CASSVVPYSLDTQYF. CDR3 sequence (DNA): TGTGCCAGCAGCGTAGTCCCCTATTCACTGGATACGCAGTATTTT.

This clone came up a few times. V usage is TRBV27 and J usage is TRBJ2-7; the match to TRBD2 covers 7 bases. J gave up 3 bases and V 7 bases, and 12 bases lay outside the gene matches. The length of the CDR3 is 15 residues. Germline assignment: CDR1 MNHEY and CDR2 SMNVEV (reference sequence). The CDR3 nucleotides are TGTGCCAGCAATCGGAAAGCGGGGCAGAACTACGAGCAGTACTTC. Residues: CASNRKAGQNYEQYF.

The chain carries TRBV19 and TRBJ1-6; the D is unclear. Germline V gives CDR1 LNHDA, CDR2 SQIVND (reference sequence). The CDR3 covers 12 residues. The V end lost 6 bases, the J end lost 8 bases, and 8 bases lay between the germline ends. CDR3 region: CASRREDSPLHF. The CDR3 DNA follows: TGTGCCAGTAGGAGGGAGGATTCACCCCTCCACTTT.

The CDR3 sequence: CASSRTGRMAYEQYF. CDR3 nucleotide sequence: TGTGCCAGCAGCCGGACAGGGCGGATGGCCTACGAGCAGTACTTC. The V call is TRBV6-5, the J call TRBJ2-7; TRBD1 matches 8 bases. CDR1 MNHEY and CDR2 SVGAGI come from the germline V gene. The CDR3 is 15 residues long. J lost 2 bases, V lost 6 bases, and 9 bases had no gene match.

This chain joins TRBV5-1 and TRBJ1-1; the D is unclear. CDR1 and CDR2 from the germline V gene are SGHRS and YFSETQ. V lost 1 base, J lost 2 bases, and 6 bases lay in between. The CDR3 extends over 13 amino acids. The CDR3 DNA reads TGCGCCAGCAGCTTGCTCCTTAACACTGAAGCTTTCTTT. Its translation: CASSLLLNTEAFF.

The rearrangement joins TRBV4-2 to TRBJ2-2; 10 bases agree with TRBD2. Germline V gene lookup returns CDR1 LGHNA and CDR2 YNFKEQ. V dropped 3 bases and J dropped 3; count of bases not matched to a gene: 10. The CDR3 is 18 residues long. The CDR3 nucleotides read TGTGCCAGCAGCCACGGACTTGGACTAGCGGATTACACCGGGGAGCTGTTTTTT. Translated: CASSHGLGLADYTGELFF.

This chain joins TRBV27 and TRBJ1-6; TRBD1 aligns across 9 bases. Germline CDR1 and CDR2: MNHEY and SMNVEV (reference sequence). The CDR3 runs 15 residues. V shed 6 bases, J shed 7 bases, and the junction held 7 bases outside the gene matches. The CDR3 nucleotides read TGTGCCAGCAGCCTCGCGGGACAGGGAAATTCACCCCTCCACTTT. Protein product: CASSLAGQGNSPLHF.

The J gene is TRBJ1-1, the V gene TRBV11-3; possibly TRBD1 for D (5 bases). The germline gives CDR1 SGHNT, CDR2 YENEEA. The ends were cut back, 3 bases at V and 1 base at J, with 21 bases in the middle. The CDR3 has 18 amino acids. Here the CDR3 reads CASSFRPRAGRGNTEAFF. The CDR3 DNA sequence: TGTGCCAGCAGCTTTCGACCCAGGGCGGGAAGAGGGAACACTGAAGCTTTCTTT. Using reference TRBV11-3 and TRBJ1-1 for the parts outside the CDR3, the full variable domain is EAGVVQSPRYKIIEKKQPVAFWCNPISGHNTLYWYLQNLGQGPELLIRYENEEAVDDSQLPKDRFSAERLKGVDSTLKIQPAELGDSAVYLCASSFRPRAGRGNTEAFFGQGTRLTVV.

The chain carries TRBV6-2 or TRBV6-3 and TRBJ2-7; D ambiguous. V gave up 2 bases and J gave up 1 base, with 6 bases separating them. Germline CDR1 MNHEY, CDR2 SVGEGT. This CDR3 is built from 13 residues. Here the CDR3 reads CASSYRVSYEQYF. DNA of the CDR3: TGTGCCAGCAGTTACCGAGTTTCCTACGAGCAGTACTTC.

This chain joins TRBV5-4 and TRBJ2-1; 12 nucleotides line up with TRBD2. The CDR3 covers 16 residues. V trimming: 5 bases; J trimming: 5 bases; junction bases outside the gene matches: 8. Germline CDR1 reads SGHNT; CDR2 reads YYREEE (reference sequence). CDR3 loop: CASRHGLAGRDNEQFF. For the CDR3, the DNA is TGTGCCAGCAGACATGGACTAGCGGGGAGGGACAATGAGCAGTTCTTC.

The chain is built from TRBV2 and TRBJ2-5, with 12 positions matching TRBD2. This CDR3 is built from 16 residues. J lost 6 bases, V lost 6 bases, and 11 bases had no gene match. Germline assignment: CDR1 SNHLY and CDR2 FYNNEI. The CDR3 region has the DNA TGTGCCAGCAGCGGGACTAGCGGGCAGTCGCTTCAGACCCAGTACTTC. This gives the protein CASSGTSGQSLQTQYF. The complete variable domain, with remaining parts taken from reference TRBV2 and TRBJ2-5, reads EPEVTQTPSHQVTQMGQEVILRCVPISNHLYFYWYRQILGQKVEFLVSFYNNEISEKSEIFDDQFSVERPDGSNFTLKIRSTKLEDSAMYFCASSGTSGQSLQTQYFGPGTRLLVL.